The entry below describes one T cell receptor beta chain. What it binds is not known. RNA transcripts yielded amplified TCR beta CDR3 regions. HTBI primers drove first-round RT-PCR of the TCR CDR3. Each CDR3 protein is one row after TCRdb ran MiXCR on the multiplex PCR reads. The sample has more than 500,000 distinct CDR3 sequences; around 15% are singletons. The data were taken from a study of T cells in Graves' hyperthyroidism and ophthalmopathy. Study-level information: Any treatment followed the collection of peripheral blood at initial diagnosis.

The germline V gene has CDR1 SNHLY and CDR2 FYNNEI. V lost 6 bases and J 12 bases, leaving 15 bases between the germline ends. The CDR3 is made up of 12 amino acids. Study-level findings and limits: A median 6.5 months before onset, the model predicted ophthalmopathy.

With duration under 3 months, ophthalmopathy was active: Clinical Activity Score at least 3, NOSPECS at least 4. The TCR comes from a woman aged 30 to 39 with Graves' ophthalmopathy. The V and J genes are TRBV2 and TRBJ2-1, with D unresolved. Sequenced material: blood. The CDR3 nucleotides read TGTGCCAGCAGCCCCTTAAGATCTGGGCAGTTCTTC. This encodes CASSPLRSGQFF.